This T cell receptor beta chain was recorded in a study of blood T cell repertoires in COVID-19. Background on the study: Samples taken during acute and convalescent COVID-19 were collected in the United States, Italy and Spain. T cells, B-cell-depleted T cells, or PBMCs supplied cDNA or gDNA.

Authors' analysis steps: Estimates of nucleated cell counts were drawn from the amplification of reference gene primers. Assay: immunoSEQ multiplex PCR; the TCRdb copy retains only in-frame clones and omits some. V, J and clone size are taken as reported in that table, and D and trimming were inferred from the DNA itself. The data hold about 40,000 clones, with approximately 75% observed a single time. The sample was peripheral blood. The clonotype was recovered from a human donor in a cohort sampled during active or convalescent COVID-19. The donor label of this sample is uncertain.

The CDR3 protein is CASSRLAGAFYEQYF. As DNA, the CDR3 is TGTGCCAGCAGCCGTCTAGCGGGAGCTTTCTACGAGCAGTACTTC. V usage is TRBV6-2 or TRBV6-3 and J usage is TRBJ2-7; TRBD2 aligns across 10 bases. Germline lookup yields CDR1 MNHEY and CDR2 SVGEGT. V lost 6 bases, J lost 3 bases, and 8 bases stayed unmatched. CDR3 length: 15 residues.